This is a list of T cell receptor beta chains from one sample in a study of blood T cell repertoires in COVID-19. The table came from immunoSEQ multiplex PCR; TCRdb's copy has only in-frame clones and leaves some out. The top ten clones hold about 5.5% of a sample with some 120,000 clones, 80% to 90% of them seen once. The source material was peripheral blood. All receptors derive from a man older than 75 with active or convalescent COVID-19. Both conserved end residues are part of each CDR3. D genes are given only for firm matches. The listing skips clone size in some rows; elsewhere it reads once, few, many or a size class.

V gene	clone size	J gene	D gene	CDR3 DNA	CDR3 protein
TRBV25-1	NA	TRBJ1-2	TRBD1	TGTGCCAGCAGTGAGCCTGCGGACAGGGGTGATAACTATGGCTACACCTTC	CASSEPADRGDNYGYTF
TRBV6-5	NA	TRBJ2-5	NA	TGTGCCAGCACCGATGGAGTTCAACAAGAGACCCAGTACTTC	CASTDGVQQETQYF
TRBV4-3	NA	TRBJ1-1	NA	TGCGCCAGCAGTCTCGACAGGAACACTGAAGCTTTCTTT	CASSLDRNTEAFF
TRBV28	NA	TRBJ1-2	TRBD1	TGTGCCTCCTCAGGCCCCTCACCGGGACAGGGGTCAAGAGGCTACACCTTC	CASSGPSPGQGSRGYTF
TRBV2	NA	TRBJ1-4	NA	TGTGCCAGCAGTGCTCAGGAATCTAATGAAAAACTGTTTTTT	CASSAQESNEKLFF
TRBV2	NA	TRBJ1-4	TRBD1	TGTGCCAGCACCCGGGACAGGGGATTCAATGAAAAACTGTTTTTT	CASTRDRGFNEKLFF
TRBV18	NA	TRBJ2-1	TRBD2	TGTGCCAGCTCACTTCTAGCGGGGGACAATGAGCAGTTCTTC	CASSLLAGDNEQFF
TRBV9	NA	TRBJ1-6	NA	TGTGCCAGCAGCGTATTGGAGACAGTTAATTCACCCCTCCACTTT	CASSVLETVNSPLHF
TRBV14	NA	TRBJ2-7	NA	TGTGCCAGCAGCACCGGGACTTTCTACGAGCAGTACTTC	CASSTGTFYEQYF
TRBV15	NA	TRBJ1-5	NA	TGTGCCACCAGCAGTATATCTCAGCCCCAGCATTTT	CATSSISQPQHF
TRBV7-8	NA	TRBJ1-4	NA	TGTGCCAGCAGCTTAGACAGGGTTTCGGAAAAACTGTTTTTT	CASSLDRVSEKLFF
TRBV5-1	NA	TRBJ1-5	TRBD1	TGCGCCAGCAGCCAGACAGGGGGCAGGGATCAGCCCCAGCATTTT	CASSQTGGRDQPQHF
TRBV30	once	TRBJ1-4	NA	TGTGCCTGGGGGACGGGGGGGAAGAATGAAAAACTGTTTTTT	CAWGTGGKNEKLFF
TRBV19	NA	TRBJ2-5	TRBD2	TGTGCCAGTAGTATAGAGGGGGGGGAGACCCAGTACTTC	CASSIEGGETQYF
TRBV7-2	once	TRBJ2-3	TRBD2	TGTGCCAGCATCCAAACCGGGGGGGCCTTGGATACGCAGTATTTT	CASIQTGGALDTQYF
TRBV28	NA	TRBJ2-7	NA	TGTGCCACGGAAAGCCGAGGGCAGTACTTC	CATESRGQYF
TRBV15	NA	TRBJ2-1	TRBD2	TGTGCCACCAGCAGGGGGCTAGCGGGCGCCTACAATGAGCAGTTCTTC	CATSRGLAGAYNEQFF
TRBV9	NA	TRBJ1-3	NA	TGTGCCAGCAGCGTAGCTACAGGGCTCGGAAACACCATATATTTT	CASSVATGLGNTIYF
TRBV6-5	NA	TRBJ1-1	NA	TGTGCCAGCAGTTACTTGGGGCCGGGCACTGAAGCTTTCTTT	CASSYLGPGTEAFF
TRBV18	NA	TRBJ2-5	NA	TGTGCCAGCTCATATGACAGCTATTCTCAAGAGACCCAGTACTTC	CASSYDSYSQETQYF
TRBV5-4	NA	TRBJ2-2	NA	TGTGCCAGCAGCAGTGGGTCAGGGGCGCACACCGGGGAGCTGTTTTTT	CASSSGSGAHTGELFF
TRBV6-5	NA	TRBJ1-6	TRBD1	TGTGCCAGCACCACCTCCGGGACAGGGTCACCCCTCCACTTT	CASTTSGTGSPLHF